These T cell receptor beta chains were read from a single sample in a study of graft-versus-host responses after intestinal transplantation. Antigen specificity for these receptors is unknown. The table came from immunoSEQ multiplex PCR; TCRdb's copy has only in-frame clones and leaves some out. The repertoire holds approximately 130,000 clones, with just over 90% as singletons. The source material was unstimulated CD4+ T cells sorted from spleen or lymph node cells, sampled before intestinal transplant. These receptors all come from a human donor who received an intestinal transplant. The CDR3 runs from the conserved cysteine through the conserved F or W. Fields, in order: CDR3 DNA, CDR3 protein, D gene, J gene, clone size, V gene. The D gene is left open where the match is weak. The listing skips clone size in some rows; elsewhere it reads once, few, many or a size class.

DNA: TGTGCCAGCAGCCCTACAGGGGTGGTTACTGGAAACACCATATATTTT; CDR3: CASSPTGVVTGNTIYF; D: TRBD1; J: TRBJ1-3; size: NA; V: TRBV9
DNA: TGTGCCAGTACCGTTAGCACAGATACGCAGTATTTT; CDR3: CASTVSTDTQYF; D: NA; J: TRBJ2-3; size: NA; V: TRBV2
DNA: TGTGCCAGCATCCGGGGGGGCCAATTATTGAATGAGCAGTTCTTC; CDR3: CASIRGGQLLNEQFF; D: TRBD2; J: TRBJ2-1; size: NA; V: TRBV2
DNA: TGTGCCAGCAGTGAACAGGGGGTCACTGAAGCTTTCTTT; CDR3: CASSEQGVTEAFF; D: TRBD1; J: TRBJ1-1; size: NA; V: TRBV6-1
DNA: TGTGCCAGCAGCCCCCAGGGGGAGGGGACCCAGTACTTC; CDR3: CASSPQGEGTQYF; D: NA; J: TRBJ2-5; size: NA; V: TRBV5-4
DNA: TGTGCCAGCAGCCCGGCTTCAAACGACGAGCAGTTCTTC; CDR3: CASSPASNDEQFF; D: NA; J: TRBJ2-1; size: NA; V: TRBV5-4
DNA: TGTGCCAGCAGGGAGGGGGGGAACACTGAAGCTTTCTTT; CDR3: CASREGGNTEAFF; D: NA; J: TRBJ1-1; size: NA; V: TRBV6-1
DNA: TGTGCCAGCAGGAGGGCAGGGGCTCGACAGCCCCAGCATTTT; CDR3: CASRRAGARQPQHF; D: NA; J: TRBJ1-5; size: NA; V: TRBV21-1
DNA: TGTGCCACCAGCTATACCTACGGGCCCACAGATACGCAGTATTTT; CDR3: CATSYTYGPTDTQYF; D: NA; J: TRBJ2-3; size: NA; V: TRBV15
DNA: TGCGCCAGCAGCTTGCATGCAGATACGCAGTATTTT; CDR3: CASSLHADTQYF; D: NA; J: TRBJ2-3; size: NA; V: TRBV5-1
DNA: TGTGCCTGGAGTCTAACCACGGGGGGGGATACGCAGTATTTT; CDR3: CAWSLTTGGDTQYF; D: TRBD2; J: TRBJ2-3; size: NA; V: TRBV30
DNA: TGCGCCAGCAGCACTAACAGGGGGCAGCCCCAGCATTTT; CDR3: CASSTNRGQPQHF; D: TRBD1; J: TRBJ1-5; size: NA; V: TRBV5-1
DNA: TGTGCCAGTAGTATAGGGATCCGGGGAGGGAACACTGAAGCTTTCTTT; CDR3: CASSIGIRGGNTEAFF; D: NA; J: TRBJ1-1; size: NA; V: TRBV19
DNA: TGCGCCAGCAGCTCCGGGACAGGGACCGACGAGCAGTACTTC; CDR3: CASSSGTGTDEQYF; D: TRBD1; J: TRBJ2-7; size: few; V: TRBV4-1
DNA: TGTGCCAGCAGCTTAGGGGTGGGACAGGGAGCTGAAGCTTTCTTT; CDR3: CASSLGVGQGAEAFF; D: TRBD1; J: TRBJ1-1; size: NA; V: TRBV11-2
DNA: TGTGCCAGCAGCCCGACAGGCCTGAACACTGAAGCTTTCTTT; CDR3: CASSPTGLNTEAFF; D: NA; J: TRBJ1-1; size: NA; V: TRBV11-2
DNA: TGTGCCAGCAGCTTAGTGGCCGGGACAGGGGGCGGAGAGACCCAGTACTTC; CDR3: CASSLVAGTGGGETQYF; D: TRBD1; J: TRBJ2-5; size: NA; V: TRBV11-3
DNA: TGTGCCAGCAGCCAATGGGAGGTTGGGGATTCACCCCTCCACTTT; CDR3: CASSQWEVGDSPLHF; D: NA; J: TRBJ1-6; size: NA; V: TRBV11-2
DNA: TGTGCCAGCACTACACTCGGGAATCAGCCCCAGCATTTT; CDR3: CASTTLGNQPQHF; D: NA; J: TRBJ1-5; size: NA; V: TRBV28
DNA: TGTGCCAGCAGCTCGACAGGTTACCTCTCCTACGAGCAGTACTTC; CDR3: CASSSTGYLSYEQYF; D: NA; J: TRBJ2-7; size: NA; V: TRBV27
DNA: TGTGCCAGCAGTGAAATGCGGGGGCGCTCCTACAATGAGCAGTTCTTC; CDR3: CASSEMRGRSYNEQFF; D: NA; J: TRBJ2-1; size: NA; V: TRBV6-1
DNA: TGCACCAGCAGCCAACCCCGGACAGTCAGCACAGATACGCAGTATTTT; CDR3: CTSSQPRTVSTDTQYF; D: NA; J: TRBJ2-3; size: NA; V: TRBV1
DNA: TGTGCCAGCAGCTTAGTGTCCCCAGAGGGCGAGCAGTACTTC; CDR3: CASSLVSPEGEQYF; D: NA; J: TRBJ2-7; size: NA; V: TRBV7-2
DNA: TGTGCCAGCAGCTCAGCGGGGGGGGGCTTGGAGACCCAGTACTTC; CDR3: CASSSAGGGLETQYF; D: TRBD2; J: TRBJ2-5; size: NA; V: TRBV7-2
DNA: TGTGCCAGCACTCCGGACCCGCCTTACGAGCAGTACTTC; CDR3: CASTPDPPYEQYF; D: NA; J: TRBJ2-7; size: NA; V: TRBV25-1
DNA: TGTGCCAGCAGCCGGTGGGGACTAGCGGGGGCGTACGAGCAGTACTTC; CDR3: CASSRWGLAGAYEQYF; D: TRBD2; J: TRBJ2-7; size: NA; V: TRBV4-2
DNA: TGTGCCAGCAGCTCCCTCGCCGTGACAGGGGTTGGGAATCAGCCCCAGCATTTT; CDR3: CASSSLAVTGVGNQPQHF; D: TRBD1; J: TRBJ1-5; size: NA; V: TRBV7-9
DNA: TGTGCCAGCAGGAGGTCCTACGAGCAGTACTTC; CDR3: CASRRSYEQYF; D: NA; J: TRBJ2-7; size: once; V: TRBV6-5
DNA: TGTGCCTGGACCAGGGGGGGAAACGAGCAGTACTTC; CDR3: CAWTRGGNEQYF; D: NA; J: TRBJ2-7; size: once; V: TRBV30
DNA: TGTGCCACCAGCAGGGAGACAAACATGAACACTGAAGCTTTCTTT; CDR3: CATSRETNMNTEAFF; D: NA; J: TRBJ1-1; size: few; V: TRBV15
DNA: TGCGCCAGCAGCCCTCCGGAGAGGGGTGGTCGGAATGAGCAGTTCTTC; CDR3: CASSPPERGGRNEQFF; D: NA; J: TRBJ2-1; size: NA; V: TRBV5-1
DNA: TGTGCCAGCAGCTTGCCGAACGGTATGGACACTGAAGCTTTCTTT; CDR3: CASSLPNGMDTEAFF; D: NA; J: TRBJ1-1; size: NA; V: TRBV5-4
DNA: TGTGCCAGCAGCTTCAAACTAGCTCCAGGTGAGCAGTTCTTC; CDR3: CASSFKLAPGEQFF; D: NA; J: TRBJ2-1; size: NA; V: TRBV7-9
DNA: TGTGCCAGCAGCCCATGGTTCAACGAGCAGTACTTC; CDR3: CASSPWFNEQYF; D: NA; J: TRBJ2-7; size: NA; V: TRBV11-3
DNA: TGTGCCAGCAGCTTTGGGTCTCTAGTCCGAGAGACCCAGTACTTC; CDR3: CASSFGSLVRETQYF; D: NA; J: TRBJ2-5; size: NA; V: TRBV7-9
DNA: TGTGCCAGCAGCCCTGGTTATCGGCTTAACTATGGCTACACCTTC; CDR3: CASSPGYRLNYGYTF; D: NA; J: TRBJ1-2; size: NA; V: TRBV5-4
DNA: TGTGCCAGCAGTCTTGAGATGTATGGCTACACCTTC; CDR3: CASSLEMYGYTF; D: NA; J: TRBJ1-2; size: once; V: TRBV6-6
DNA: TGTGCCAGCAGTGAGGGTCAGAGATATGGCTACACCTTC; CDR3: CASSEGQRYGYTF; D: NA; J: TRBJ1-2; size: NA; V: TRBV2
DNA: TGTGCCAGCAGCTCTCGACTAGCGGGGGCATACAATGAGCAGTTCTTC; CDR3: CASSSRLAGAYNEQFF; D: TRBD2; J: TRBJ2-1; size: NA; V: TRBV9
DNA: TGCGCCAGCAGCTTGTGGAAGCGGGGGGCGAACTACGAGCAGTACTTC; CDR3: CASSLWKRGANYEQYF; D: TRBD2; J: TRBJ2-7; size: NA; V: TRBV5-1
DNA: TGTGCCAGCAGTGTAACTCAGGGGCGGTATGGCTACACCTTC; CDR3: CASSVTQGRYGYTF; D: NA; J: TRBJ1-2; size: NA; V: TRBV6-1
DNA: TGTGCTAGTGGTTTGGCTACCGGGACAGTCGTATATGGCTACACCTTC; CDR3: CASGLATGTVVYGYTF; D: TRBD1; J: TRBJ1-2; size: NA; V: TRBV12-5
DNA: TGTGCCAGCTCACCAACTGGGGGGACAGGGGGCTTCGGTGGGCAGCCCCAGCATTTT; CDR3: CASSPTGGTGGFGGQPQHF; D: TRBD1; J: TRBJ1-5; size: NA; V: TRBV18
DNA: TGTGCCAGCAGCGGGTGGTTAAGGGGCGGACGGGGAGCTTTCTTT; CDR3: CASSGWLRGGRGAFF; D: NA; J: TRBJ1-1; size: once; V: TRBV21-1
DNA: TGTGCCAGCAGTTTAACCTGGGGAGAGACCCAGTACTTC; CDR3: CASSLTWGETQYF; D: NA; J: TRBJ2-5; size: NA; V: TRBV27
DNA: TGTGCTAGTGGTTTGGCAACAGGGAGTTACACTGAAGCTTTCTTT; CDR3: CASGLATGSYTEAFF; D: NA; J: TRBJ1-1; size: NA; V: TRBV12-5
DNA: TGTGCCAGCAGCCCATCAACTAGGAGCACTGAAGCTTTCTTT; CDR3: CASSPSTRSTEAFF; D: NA; J: TRBJ1-1; size: NA; V: TRBV7-2
DNA: TGTGCCAGTAGTATAGAAGGGTTCGGGACAGTCTACGAAGAAAAACTGTTTTTT; CDR3: CASSIEGFGTVYEEKLFF; D: TRBD1; J: TRBJ1-4; size: NA; V: TRBV19
DNA: TGTGCCAGCAGTTTGGGTTCGGCAAGCAGGCAGCCCCAGCATTTT; CDR3: CASSLGSASRQPQHF; D: NA; J: TRBJ1-5; size: few; V: TRBV5-8
DNA: TGTGCCAGCAGCCTCTCCGCAGGCTCTAATGAAAAACTGTTTTTT; CDR3: CASSLSAGSNEKLFF; D: NA; J: TRBJ1-4; size: NA; V: TRBV7-8
DNA: TGCGCCAGCAGCCAAGACTTGGGCAATCAGCCCCAGCATTTT; CDR3: CASSQDLGNQPQHF; D: NA; J: TRBJ1-5; size: NA; V: TRBV4-1
DNA: TGTGCCAGCAGTTCCACCGGGACAGGGGACGGAAACACCATATATTTT; CDR3: CASSSTGTGDGNTIYF; D: TRBD1; J: TRBJ1-3; size: NA; V: TRBV6-6
DNA: TGTGCCAGCTCACCGGGACAGGGGACCTACGAGCAGTACTTC; CDR3: CASSPGQGTYEQYF; D: TRBD1; J: TRBJ2-7; size: NA; V: TRBV18
DNA: TGTGCCAGCAGTAGGCTCCAGGACAGTTCACCCCTCCACTTT; CDR3: CASSRLQDSSPLHF; D: NA; J: TRBJ1-6; size: NA; V: TRBV9
DNA: TGTGCCAGTAGTATGGACCGCGTGAAGGGCTACACCTTC; CDR3: CASSMDRVKGYTF; D: NA; J: TRBJ1-2; size: once; V: TRBV19
DNA: TGTGCCAGCAGCTTCGGGACTTCCTCTGAAGGCTATAATTCACCCCTCCACTTT; CDR3: CASSFGTSSEGYNSPLHF; D: NA; J: TRBJ1-6; size: NA; V: TRBV7-8
DNA: TGTGCCAGCAGCACACGGACAGGGAAGTACGAGCAGTACTTC; CDR3: CASSTRTGKYEQYF; D: TRBD1; J: TRBJ2-7; size: NA; V: TRBV7-2
DNA: TGTGCCAGCAGCTTGGGCAGGGTTGGCTACACCTTC; CDR3: CASSLGRVGYTF; D: NA; J: TRBJ1-2; size: NA; V: TRBV7-9